This record covers a single T cell receptor beta chain. Its antigen remains unknown. Repertoires were generated with immunoSEQ multiplex PCR, while TCRdb's copy carries only in-frame clones and drops some. The sample lists about 74,000 clones, around four fifths occurring once. The data stem from a study of PD-L1 blockade in urothelial cancer. At the level of the study: Administration of atezolizumab to patients began in the mid-2010s, at 1,200 mg intravenously every 3 weeks. At 6 weeks and at 3 weeks (second dose) after treatment start, blood was analyzed. Across blood samples, T cells had a median count of about 140,000. Findings of the study overall: Blood clones associated with the tumor expanded more at 3 weeks in durable-benefit patients.

The sample was PBMCs, taken around atezolizumab (anti-PD-L1) treatment. The receptor was derived from a man aged 70-80 years with urothelial cancer.

Here the CDR3 DNA reads TGTGCCAGCAGGGGGGACAGTGTGGGGACAGATACGCAGTATTTT. As protein: CASRGDSVGTDTQYF. The chain joins TRBV6-5 to TRBJ2-3; 7 nucleotides match TRBD1. The germline V gene has CDR1 MNHEY and CDR2 SVGAGI. V shed 6 bases, J shed 3 bases, and the junction held 9 bases outside the gene matches. There are 15 residues in the CDR3.